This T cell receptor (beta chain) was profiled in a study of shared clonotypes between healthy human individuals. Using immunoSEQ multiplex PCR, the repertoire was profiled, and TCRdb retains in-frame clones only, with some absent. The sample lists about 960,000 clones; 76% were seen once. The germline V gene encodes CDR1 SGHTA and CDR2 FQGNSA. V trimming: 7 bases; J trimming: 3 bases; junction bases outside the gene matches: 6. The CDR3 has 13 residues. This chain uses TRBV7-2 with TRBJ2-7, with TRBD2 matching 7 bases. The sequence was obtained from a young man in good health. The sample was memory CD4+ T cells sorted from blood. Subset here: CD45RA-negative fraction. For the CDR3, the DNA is TGTGCCAGCAACCGGGGAGGGGTCTACGAGCAGTACTTC. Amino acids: CASNRGGVYEQYF.